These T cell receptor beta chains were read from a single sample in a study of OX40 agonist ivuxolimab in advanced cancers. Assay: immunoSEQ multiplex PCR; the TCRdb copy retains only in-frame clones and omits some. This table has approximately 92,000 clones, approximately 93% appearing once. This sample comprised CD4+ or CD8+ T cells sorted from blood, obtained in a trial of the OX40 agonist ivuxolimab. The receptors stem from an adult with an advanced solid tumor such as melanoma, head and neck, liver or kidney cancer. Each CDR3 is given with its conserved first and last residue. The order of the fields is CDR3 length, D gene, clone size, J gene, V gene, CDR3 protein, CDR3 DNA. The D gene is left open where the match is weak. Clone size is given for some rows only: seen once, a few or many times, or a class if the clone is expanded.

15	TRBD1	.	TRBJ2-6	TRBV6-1	CASSVDRAGANVLTF	TGTGCCAGCAGTGTTGACAGGGCTGGGGCCAACGTCCTGACTTTC
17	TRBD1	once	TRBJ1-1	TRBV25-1	CASSAQGGSAMNTEAFF	TGTGCCAGCAGTGCCCAGGGGGGGTCGGCCATGAACACTGAAGCTTTCTTT
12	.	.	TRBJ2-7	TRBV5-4	CASSWDTYEQYF	TGTGCCAGCAGTTGGGACACTTACGAGCAGTACTTC
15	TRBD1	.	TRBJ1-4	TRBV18	CASSSTGGPNEKLFF	TGTGCCAGCTCAAGCACAGGGGGCCCGAATGAAAAACTGTTTTTT
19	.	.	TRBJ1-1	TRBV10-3	CAISGFGQPFSPLQTEAFF	TGTGCCATCAGTGGTTTCGGACAGCCCTTTTCCCCCCTGCAAACTGAAGCTTTCTTT
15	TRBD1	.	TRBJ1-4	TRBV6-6	CASSPWDRGEEKLFF	TGTGCCAGCAGTCCCTGGGACAGGGGGGAAGAAAAACTGTTTTTT
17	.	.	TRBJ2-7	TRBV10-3	CAISESLGGTPAYEQYF	TGTGCCATCAGTGAGTCCTTAGGGGGGACTCCCGCCTACGAGCAGTACTTC
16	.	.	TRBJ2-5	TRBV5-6	CASSLITRAGVETQYF	TGTGCCAGCAGCTTAATAACCCGGGCCGGTGTGGAGACCCAGTACTTC
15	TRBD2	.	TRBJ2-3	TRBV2	CASRPTSGSTDTQYF	TGTGCCAGCAGGCCTACTAGCGGGAGCACAGATACGCAGTATTTT
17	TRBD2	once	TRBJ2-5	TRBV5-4	CASSLGLSGGYQETQYF	TGTGCCAGCAGCTTGGGGTTGAGCGGGGGATATCAAGAGACCCAGTACTTC
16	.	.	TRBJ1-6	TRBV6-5	CASSYWDLSLNSPLHF	TGTGCCAGCAGTTACTGGGACCTTTCTTTAAATTCACCCCTCCACTTT
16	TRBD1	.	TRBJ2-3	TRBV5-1	CASSIWDRGPVDTQYF	TGCGCCAGCAGCATATGGGACAGGGGGCCTGTGGATACGCAGTATTTT
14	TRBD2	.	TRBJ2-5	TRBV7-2	CASSSTSEVETQYF	TGTGCCAGCAGCTCGACTAGCGAGGTAGAGACCCAGTACTTC
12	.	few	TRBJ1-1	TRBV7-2	CASRGRGAEAFF	TGTGCCAGCAGAGGGAGGGGAGCTGAAGCTTTCTTT
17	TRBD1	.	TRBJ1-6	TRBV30	CAWRRFTGGSYNSPLHF	TGTGCCTGGAGGCGATTCACAGGGGGCTCCTATAATTCACCCCTCCACTTT
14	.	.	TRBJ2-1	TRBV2	CAKGPYVPYNEQFF	TGTGCCAAAGGTCCCTACGTACCCTACAATGAGCAGTTCTTC
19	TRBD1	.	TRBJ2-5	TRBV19	CASSKVTGTGSLIQETQYF	TGTGCCAGTAGTAAAGTGACCGGGACAGGGTCCCTCATCCAAGAGACCCAGTACTTC
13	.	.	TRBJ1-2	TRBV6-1	CASSPDSLYGYTF	TGTGCCAGTTCTCCTGACAGCCTCTATGGCTACACCTTC
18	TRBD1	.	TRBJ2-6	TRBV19	CATCPRQGASSGANVLTF	TGTGCCACCTGCCCTCGACAGGGGGCAAGCTCTGGGGCCAACGTCCTGACTTTC
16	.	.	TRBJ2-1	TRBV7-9	CASSLSAPGPYNEQFF	TGTGCCAGCAGCTTATCTGCCCCGGGCCCCTACAATGAGCAGTTCTTC
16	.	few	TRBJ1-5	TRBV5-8	CASSWGTRGRNQPQHF	TGTGCCAGCAGCTGGGGGACAAGGGGACGCAATCAGCCCCAGCATTTT
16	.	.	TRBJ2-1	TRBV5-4	CASSPGGTRAYNEQFF	TGTGCCAGCAGCCCCGGAGGGACTCGCGCCTACAATGAGCAGTTCTTC
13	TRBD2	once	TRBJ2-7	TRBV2	CASRGTSGYEQYF	TGTGCCAGCAGGGGGACTAGCGGGTACGAGCAGTACTTC
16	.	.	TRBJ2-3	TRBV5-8	CASSLGQGTAEDTQYF	TGTGCCAGCAGCTTGGGGCAGGGTACGGCCGAAGATACGCAGTATTTT
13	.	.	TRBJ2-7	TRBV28	CASRGVNSYEQYF	TGTGCCAGCAGGGGGGTGAATTCCTACGAGCAGTACTTC
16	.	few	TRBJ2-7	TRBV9	CASSTRTGKPVHEQYF	TGTGCCAGCAGCACGCGGACGGGGAAGCCTGTCCACGAGCAGTACTTC
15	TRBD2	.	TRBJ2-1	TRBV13	CASSLTGLAGVEQFF	TGTGCCAGCAGCCTAACGGGACTAGCGGGAGTGGAGCAGTTCTTC
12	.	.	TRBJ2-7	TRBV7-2	CASSLQGPGQYF	TGTGCCAGCAGCTTACAGGGTCCTGGGCAGTACTTC
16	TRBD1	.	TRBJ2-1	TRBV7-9	CASSVTSAQGANEQFF	TGTGCCAGCAGCGTGACTTCCGCCCAGGGGGCCAATGAGCAGTTCTTC
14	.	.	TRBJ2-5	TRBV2	CASRLLGGKETQYF	TGTGCCAGCCGGTTACTAGGGGGGAAGGAGACCCAGTACTTC
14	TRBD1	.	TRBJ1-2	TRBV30	CAWSVGTADYGYTF	TGTGCCTGGAGTGTGGGGACAGCCGACTATGGCTACACCTTC
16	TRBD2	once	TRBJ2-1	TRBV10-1	CASSDGSGGRYNEQFF	TGCGCCAGCAGTGATGGTAGCGGGGGCCGTTACAATGAGCAGTTCTTC
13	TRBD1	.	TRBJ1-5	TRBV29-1	CSVGGGGDQPQHF	TGCAGCGTCGGGGGAGGGGGCGATCAGCCCCAGCATTTT
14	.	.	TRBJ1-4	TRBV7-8	CASSFGHSNEKLFF	TGTGCCAGCAGCTTCGGCCATTCTAATGAAAAACTGTTTTTT